This TCR beta chain was obtained from a study of T cell clones after liver transplantation. The CDR3 runs to 13 residues. Germline lookup yields CDR1 MNHNS and CDR2 SASEGT. Deletions cut 4 bases from V and 2 bases from J, with 9 bases between. Study observations and caveats: Rather than being deleted, graft donor-reactive T cells may have moved into the graft.

To note about this clone: Antigen: not known.

Produced via immunoSEQ multiplex PCR; TCRdb's table is partial and in-frame only. The sample has 65,000 to 90,000 clones, about nine tenths seen once. Thawed unstimulated PBMCs were FACS-sorted by CD3, CD4 and CD8 into two populations. Sequenced here: CD4+ T cells from blood, sampled before liver transplant. The V and J genes are TRBV6-1 and TRBJ2-7; perhaps TRBD2 as D (6 bases). This clonotype was obtained from a human donor who received a liver transplant. This CDR3 is CASSVTGAYEQYF. The CDR3 nucleotides read TGTGCCAGCAGTGTCACGGGAGCCTACGAGCAGTACTTC.